This T cell receptor (beta chain) was recorded in a study of blood T cell repertoires in COVID-19. Profiling relied on immunoSEQ multiplex PCR, and the TCRdb table lists in-frame clones only, not all of them. The repertoire consists of more than 150,000 clones, with about four fifths occurring once and the leading ten covering roughly 12%. Germline CDR1 and CDR2: LGHNA and YNFKEQ. The CDR3 is 13 amino acids. With 1 base removed from V and 3 bases from J, the gap between germline ends came to 7 bases. The sequenced material came from peripheral blood. This clonotype was sampled from an elderly woman with COVID-19, enrolled during active disease. The genes are TRBV4-2 and TRBJ2-7; D is undetermined. The DNA of the CDR3 is TGTGCCAGCAGCCAAGGCCGGAGCTACGAGCAGTACTTC. It specifies CASSQGRSYEQYF.